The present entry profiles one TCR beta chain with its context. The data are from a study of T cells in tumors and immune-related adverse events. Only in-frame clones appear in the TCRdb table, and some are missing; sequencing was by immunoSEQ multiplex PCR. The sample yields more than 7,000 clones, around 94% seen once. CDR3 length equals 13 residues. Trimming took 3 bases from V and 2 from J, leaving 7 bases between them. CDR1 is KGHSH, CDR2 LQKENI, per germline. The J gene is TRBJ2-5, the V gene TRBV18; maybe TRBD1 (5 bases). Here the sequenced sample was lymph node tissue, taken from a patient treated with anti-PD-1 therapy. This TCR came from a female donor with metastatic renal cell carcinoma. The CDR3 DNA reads TGTGCCAGCTCACCTGGACAACAAGAGACCCAGTACTTC. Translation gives CASSPGQQETQYF.